Listed here are 22 T cell receptor beta chains from one sample, sequenced in a study of immune reconstitution after stem cell transplant in scleroderma. From the RT-PCR reads, TCRdb called clonotypes with MiXCR, one entry per CDR3 protein. Of around 6,000 distinct CDR3 sequences listed, under 8.5% are singletons. Sampling took place before or after autologous hematopoietic stem cell transplantation (not recorded which). Receptors were obtained from a male donor with systemic sclerosis.

By share of the sample, this clonotype is medium-sized. The chain joins TRBV27 to TRBJ2-7; 11 nucleotides align to TRBD1. The CDR3 totals 15 residues. CDR1 MNHEY and CDR2 SMNVEV come from the germline V gene (reference sequence). Trimming took 5 bases from V and 7 from J; bases not matched to a gene: 10. The CDR3 DNA sequence: TGTGCCAGCAGTCCAACCGGACAGGGGGCGAGGGAGCAGTACTTC. Protein sequence: CASSPTGQGAREQYF.

This clonotype is judged medium-sized (0.01 to 0.1%). V usage is TRBV7-3 and J usage is TRBJ1-1; D remains ambiguous. Germline loops: CDR1 SGHTA, CDR2 FQGTGA. The length of the CDR3 is 11 residues. The V end was cut by 4 bases, the J end by 7 bases, with 7 bases between. The DNA for the CDR3 is TGTGCCAGCAGCTGTGGCCGTGAAGCTTTCTTT. Amino acids: CASSCGREAFF.

This clonotype was detected only a few times. This chain joins TRBV5-1 and TRBJ2-2; TRBD2 matches at 10 bases. In germline, CDR1 is SGHRS, CDR2 YFSETQ. The junction had 10 bases not matched to a gene; V was cut back by 0 bases and J by 5 bases. The CDR3 loop spans 18 amino acids. DNA for the CDR3: TGCGCCAGCAGCTTGGAAACCCTTACTAGCGGGATGACCGGGGAGCTGTTTTTT. It codes for CASSLETLTSGMTGELFF.

In this sample, this clonotype turned up a few times. V gene TRBV2 combines with J gene TRBJ2-5; 11 nucleotides match TRBD2. The CDR3 extends over 16 amino acids. V shed 7 bases and J 4 bases; nucleotides not matched to a gene: 11. The germline V gene has CDR1 SNHLY and CDR2 FYNNEI. CDR3 nucleotides: TGTGCCAGCATTGGGACTAGCGGCTTGAAAATAGAGACCCAGTACTTC. Residues: CASIGTSGLKIETQYF.

This clonotype is classed as medium-sized. The chain carries TRBV7-6 and TRBJ1-6; 7 bases align to TRBD1. V lost 4 bases and J lost 6; bases outside the gene matches: 3. The CDR3 is 14 amino acids. CDR1 and CDR2 from the germline V gene are SGHVS and FNYEAQ. The CDR3 DNA follows: TGTGCCAGCAGCTCGACAGGGCCTAATTCACCCCTCCACTTT. Amino acids: CASSSTGPNSPLHF.

The chain has TRBV7-3 and TRBJ2-3; 8 nucleotides agree with TRBD2. This CDR3 contains 15 residues. Germline V lookup: CDR1 SGHTA, CDR2 FQGTGA. With 5 bases clipped from V and 1 base from J, the junction kept 5 bases outside the gene matches. DNA of the CDR3: TGTGCCAGCAGCCCGATAGCGGGGCGCACAGATACGCAGTATTTT. It translates to CASSPIAGRTDTQYF.

For this clonotype: This may be a read error, as it is one base from a much larger clone. Since no conserved phenylalanine or tryptophan closes the CDR3, a read error is the likely cause. This chain uses TRBV20-1 with TRBJ1-2; D not certain. V was shortened by 4 bases and J by 5 bases, with 11 bases between the two germline ends. Looked up from germline, CDR1 is DFQATT and CDR2 is SNEGSKA (reference sequence). The CDR3 runs to 12 residues. CDR3 protein: CSAIGGKYGYTV. As DNA, the CDR3 is TGCAGTGCTATCGGTGGGAAGTATGGCTACACCGTC.

This clonotype is medium-sized. The genes are TRBV10-3 and TRBJ1-2, with D possibly being TRBD1 (5 bases). This CDR3 comprises 13 residues. CDR1 and CDR2 from the germline V gene are ENHRY and SYGVKD. Trimming shortened V by 3 bases and J by 8 bases, and 13 bases separated the two germline ends. The CDR3: CAISDGPQGGYTF. The CDR3 coding sequence is TGTGCCATCAGTGATGGTCCGCAGGGAGGCTACACCTTC.

The table lists this clonotype with a few counts. The chain uses TRBV7-3 and TRBJ1-6; TRBD1 is a possible D gene (6 bases). The CDR3 has 13 residues. V was trimmed by 5 bases and J by 8 bases, leaving 10 bases between them. In germline, CDR1 is SGHTA, CDR2 FQGTGA. The CDR3 spells CASSPGQHSPLHF. CDR3 bases: TGTGCCAGCAGCCCCGGACAGCATTCACCCCTCCACTTT.

CDR3 in DNA: TGCAGTGCCGTGGGGGTCGAGCGGGGCACCGGGGAGCTGTTTTTT. Amino acids: CSAVGVERGTGELFF. This sequence joins TRBV20-1 and TRBJ2-2; 7 positions match TRBD2. J lost 4 bases, V lost 6 bases, and 11 bases had no gene match. The germline V gene encodes CDR1 DFQATT and CDR2 SNEGSKA (reference sequence). CDR3 length equals 15 residues.

This chain joins TRBV7-3 and TRBJ2-1; TRBD1 might be the D (5 bases). The V and J ends lost 5 bases and 3 bases respectively, with 14 bases between them. Per the germline V gene, CDR1 is SGHTA and CDR2 is FQGTGA. The CDR3 has 15 residues. CDR3 bases: TGTGCCAGCAGCCCCGGCCAGGGTAACTACAATGAGCAGTTCTTC. This codes for CASSPGQGNYNEQFF. The full variable domain, completed using reference TRBV7-3 and TRBJ2-1, is GAGVSQTPSNKVTEKGKYVELRCDPISGHTALYWYRQSLGQGPEFLIYFQGTGAADDSGLPNDRFFAVRPEGSVSTLKIQRTERGDSAVYLCASSPGQGNYNEQFFGPGTRLTVL.

By proportion, this clonotype is medium-sized. The chain employs TRBV29-1 and TRBJ2-1; 7 bases agree with TRBD2. The germline V gene encodes CDR1 SQVTM and CDR2 ANQGSEA. The CDR3 length is 12 residues. With 3 bases clipped from V and 5 bases from J, the junction kept 1 base outside the gene matches. CDR3 residues: CSVDLADNEQFF. Written as DNA, the CDR3 is TGCAGCGTTGATCTAGCGGACAATGAGCAGTTCTTC.

In this sample, this clonotype turned up a few times. J is TRBJ2-4 and V is TRBV28; 9 bases are shared with TRBD1. Germline CDR1 is MDHEN and CDR2 is SYDVKM. With 3 bases clipped from V and 10 bases from J, the junction kept 10 bases outside the gene matches. The CDR3 sequence is 15 residues long. DNA for the CDR3: TGTGCCAGCAGTTTCCAGGGACAGGGCCTGGGGATTCAGTACTTC. This encodes CASSFQGQGLGIQYF.

This clonotype counts as medium-sized. This chain uses TRBV5-1 with TRBJ2-2, with D possibly being TRBD1 (5 bases). Trimming cost V 1 base and J 3 bases, with 13 bases left between them. The CDR3 sequence is 16 residues long. Germline V gene data show CDR1 as SGHRS and CDR2 as YFSETQ. The CDR3 region is CASSLWFRADTGELFF. In DNA form, the CDR3 reads TGCGCCAGCAGCTTGTGGTTCAGGGCCGACACCGGGGAGCTGTTTTTT. The full variable domain, rest sourced from reference TRBV5-1 and TRBJ2-2, is KAGVTQTPRYLIKTRGQQVTLSCSPISGHRSVSWYQQTPGQGLQFLFEYFSETQRNKGNFPGRFSGRQFSNSRSEMNVSTLELGDSALYLCASSLWFRADTGELFFGEGSRLTVL.

By proportion, this clonotype is medium-sized (0.01 to 0.1%). V usage is TRBV7-2 and J usage is TRBJ1-1; possible D gene TRBD1, 5 bases. Trimming removed 0 bases from V and 10 bases from J, with 15 bases in between. The CDR3 loop spans 14 amino acids. Germline values: CDR1 SGHTA, CDR2 FQGNSA. The CDR3 sequence is CASSLALWTGGAFF. CDR3 nucleotide sequence: TGTGCCAGCAGCTTAGCGCTATGGACGGGGGGAGCTTTCTTT.

About this clonotype itself: One junction end does not reproduce the germline sequence, and a read error may be involved. V gene TRBV10-3 combines with J gene TRBJ2-7, with D unresolved. CDR1 is ENHRY, CDR2 SYGVKD, per germline. The CDR3 contains 16 residues. CDR3 coding DNA: TGTGCCATCAGTGAGTCAAAAGGCTTGAGCTCCTACGAGCGGTACTTC. Translation gives CAISESKGLSSYERYF.

The rearrangement uses TRBV19 and TRBJ1-1; D gene unclear. Trimming pared 5 bases from V and 1 base from J, leaving 5 bases between. Germline CDR1 and CDR2: LNHDA and SQIVND (reference sequence). CDR3 length: 12 amino acids. DNA for the CDR3: TGTGCCAGTAGTCGGAGGAACACTGAAGCTTTCTTT. The encoded protein is CASSRRNTEAFF.

The genes are TRBV20-1 and TRBJ2-1; D may match TRBD1 or TRBD2 (5 bases each). Germline assignment: CDR1 DFQATT and CDR2 SNEGSKA (reference sequence). The CDR3 runs to 12 residues. Deletions cut 7 bases from V and 9 bases from J, with 16 bases between. DNA for the CDR3: TGCAGTGTTCCGGGACCCGCTACTGAGCAGTTCTTC. Amino acids: CSVPGPATEQFF.

Turning to this clonotype: This sequence may be a read error, since a much larger clone differs from it by one base. This chain joins TRBV7-9 and TRBJ2-7, with a tentative D call TRBD1 (7 bases). The CDR3 runs to 17 residues. Germline CDR1 and CDR2: SEHNR and FQNEAQ (reference sequence). Trimming took 4 bases from V and 3 from J, leaving 22 bases between them. The CDR3 here is CASSSIGGTGTDYEQYF. In DNA, the CDR3 is TGTGCCAGCAGCTCTATTGGGGGGACCGGGACAGACTACGAGCAGTACTTC. The full variable domain, with the rest looked up from reference TRBV7-9 and TRBJ2-7, is DTGVSQNPRHKITKRGQNVTFRCDPISEHNRLYWYRQTLGQGPEFLTYFQNEAQLEKSRLLSDRFSAERPKGSFSTLEIQRTEQGDSAMYLCASSSIGGTGTDYEQYFGPGTRLTVT.

This clonotype qualifies as medium-sized (0.01 to 0.1%). The CDR3 DNA is TGTGCCAGCACCTTGACTAGCCAGGACTATGGCTACACCTTC. Its protein is CASTLTSQDYGYTF. The J gene is TRBJ1-2, the V gene TRBV28, with D unclear. V was trimmed by 7 bases and J by 3 bases, leaving 15 bases between them. The CDR3 consists of 14 residues. Germline CDR1 reads MDHEN; CDR2 reads SYDVKM.

Note on this clonotype: This may be a read error, as it is one base from a much larger clone. The chain couples TRBV5-1 to TRBJ1-1, with D perhaps TRBD1 (5 bases). The V and J ends lost 0 bases and 0 bases respectively, with 9 bases between them. Germline CDR1 SGHRS, CDR2 YFSETQ. CDR3 length: 15 residues. The CDR3 bases are TGCGCCAGCAGCTTGGCAGGGCCGGTGAACACTGAAGCTTTCTTT. Translated, it gives CASSLAGPVNTEAFF.

The chain carries TRBV5-4 and TRBJ1-2; no reliable D call. Germline CDR1 reads SGHNT; CDR2 reads YYREEE (reference sequence). V lost 0 bases, J lost 8 bases, and 11 bases lay in between. This CDR3 is 13 amino acids long. CDR3 region: CASSLGGSRGYTF. The CDR3 region has the DNA TGTGCCAGCAGCTTGGGAGGGTCGCGAGGCTACACCTTC.